This TCR beta chain emerged from a study of shared T cell receptors in the human thymus. V lost 8 bases, J lost 8 bases, and 15 bases stayed unmatched. Per germline, CDR1 WSHSY and CDR2 SAAADI. The CDR3 runs 15 residues. Data came from immunoSEQ multiplex PCR; TCRdb stores just in-frame clones and leaves some out. In the table there are some 720,000 clones, roughly 90% of which are singletons. These data also featured in a second study, about human thymus T cells. That source adds: Donation came from healthy Finnish infants having corrective surgery for congenital heart defects. Surgeons resected thymus tissue during corrective heart surgery. It looked as if thymic and blood repertoires used V and J genes in a biased way.

V gene TRBV10-2 combines with J gene TRBJ2-1, with TRBD2 matching 7 bases. The sequencing input was thymocytes. The receptor comes from a boy in the first two years of life with a congenital heart defect. CDR3 in DNA: TGCGCCAGCGGACGCAAAGCGGGGCCAGGCCATGAGCAGTTCTTC. Translating it yields CASGRKAGPGHEQFF.